The sequence of this T cell receptor beta chain was determined in a study of early T cells in non-severe SARS-CoV-2 infection. Turning to the study itself: Sequencing was performed on bulk RNA from unsorted whole blood, leaving chains unpaired. Findings of the study overall: Lookups in VDJdb leaned toward anti-spike CD8 responses and missed private and CD4 specificities.

Germline V gene data show CDR1 as SQVTM and CDR2 as ANQGSEA. Trimming cost V 4 bases and J 6 bases, with 10 bases left between them. This CDR3 spans 11 amino acids. Attachment of unique molecular identifiers to individual cDNA molecules was performed. TCRdb used MiXCR to reprocess the 5' RACE reads, holding one entry per CDR3 protein. The sample lists 90,000 to 120,000 distinct CDR3 sequences, about 12% occurring once. With regard to this clonotype: As yet, its antigen is unknown.

V and J are TRBV29-1 and TRBJ2-7, with D hard to call. The clonotype comes from an adult who was a healthcare worker with PCR-confirmed SARS-CoV-2 infection or an uninfected control (not recorded which). Sequencing was carried out using whole blood. As DNA, the CDR3 is TGCAGCGTTGCGACGACGGTCGAGCAGTACTTC. This codes for CSVATTVEQYF.